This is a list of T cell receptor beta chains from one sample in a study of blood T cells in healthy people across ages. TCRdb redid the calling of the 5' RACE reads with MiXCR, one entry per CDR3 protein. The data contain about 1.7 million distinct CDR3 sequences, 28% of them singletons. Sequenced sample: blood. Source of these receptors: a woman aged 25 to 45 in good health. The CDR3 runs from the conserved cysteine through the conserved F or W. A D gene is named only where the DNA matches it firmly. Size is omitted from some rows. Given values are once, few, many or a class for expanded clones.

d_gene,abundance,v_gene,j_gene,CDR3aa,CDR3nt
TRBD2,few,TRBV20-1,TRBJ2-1,CSARDMTSGLRNEQFF,TGCAGTGCTAGAGATATGACTAGCGGCCTTCGGAATGAGCAGTTCTTC
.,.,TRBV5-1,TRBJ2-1,CASSPKPVPYNEQFF,TGCGCCAGCAGCCCAAAACCGGTCCCCTACAATGAGCAGTTCTTC
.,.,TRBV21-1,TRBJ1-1,CASSTSSGTSNTEAFF,TGTGCCAGCAGCACCTCTTCCGGGACAAGTAACACTGAAGCTTTCTTT
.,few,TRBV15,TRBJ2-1,CATSYRDRRFF,TGTGCCACCAGTTACCGGGATCGGCGGTTCTTC
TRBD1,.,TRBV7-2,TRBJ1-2,CASSSPGQGAAGGYTF,TGTGCCAGCAGCTCACCGGGACAGGGGGCGGCCGGTGGCTACACCTTC
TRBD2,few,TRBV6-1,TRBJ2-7,CASSERTSGAYEQYF,TGTGCCAGCAGTGAACGGACTAGCGGGGCCTACGAGCAGTACTTC
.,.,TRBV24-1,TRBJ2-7,CATRDQEPRGEQYF,TGTGCCACCAGGGACCAAGAGCCGAGGGGCGAGCAGTACTTC
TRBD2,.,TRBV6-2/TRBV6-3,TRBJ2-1,CASSRPTSGTGSEQFF,TGTGCCAGCAGCCGACCGACTAGCGGAACTGGGAGTGAGCAGTTCTTC
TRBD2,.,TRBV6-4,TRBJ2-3,CASSDRLAGTADTQYF,TGTGCCAGCAGTGACCGACTAGCGGGAACCGCAGATACGCAGTATTTT
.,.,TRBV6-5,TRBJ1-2,CASSYFGRGEVDGYTF,TGTGCCAGCAGTTACTTCGGACGGGGTGAAGTGGATGGCTACACCTTC
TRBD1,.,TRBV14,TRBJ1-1,CASSQDSGGTGEAFF,TGTGCCAGCAGCCAAGATTCGGGCGGGACAGGGGAAGCTTTCTTT
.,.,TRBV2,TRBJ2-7,CASTREVVGATVGYEQYF,TGTGCCAGCACCAGAGAGGTAGTGGGGGCCACAGTAGGGTACGAGCAGTACTTC
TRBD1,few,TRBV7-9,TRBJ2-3,CASSVSPGTGSDTQYF,TGTGCCAGCAGCGTGTCCCCCGGGACAGGATCAGATACGCAGTATTTT
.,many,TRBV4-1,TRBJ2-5,CASSQLTLEGETQYF,TGCGCCAGCAGCCAGCTGACGTTGGAAGGGGAGACCCAGTACTTC
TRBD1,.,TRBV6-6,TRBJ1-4,CASSYHRGGDEKLFF,TGTGCCAGCAGCTATCACAGGGGAGGAGATGAAAAACTGTTTTTT
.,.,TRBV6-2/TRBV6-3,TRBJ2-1,CASSVGTPTYNEQFF,TGTGCCAGCAGTGTAGGGACCCCAACGTACAATGAGCAGTTCTTC
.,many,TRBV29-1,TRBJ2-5,CSVGPSPGGETQYF,TGCAGCGTTGGTCCGAGTCCGGGTGGCGAGACCCAGTACTTC
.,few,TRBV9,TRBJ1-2,CASSGGRIGNGGYTF,TGTGCCAGCAGCGGAGGACGGATCGGTAATGGAGGCTACACCTTC
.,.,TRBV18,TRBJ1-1,CASSPQRSTEAFF,TGTGCCAGCTCACCACAAAGGTCCACTGAAGCTTTCTTT
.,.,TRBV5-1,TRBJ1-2,CASSWGAGSDGYTF,TGCGCCAGCAGTTGGGGGGCCGGGAGCGATGGCTACACCTTC
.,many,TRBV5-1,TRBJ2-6,CASSRNSGANVLTF,TGTGCCAGCAGCCGAAACTCTGGGGCCAACGTCCTGACTTTC
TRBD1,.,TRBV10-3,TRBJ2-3,CAIRTDRGEDTQYF,TGTGCCATCAGGACGGACAGGGGTGAAGATACGCAGTATTTT
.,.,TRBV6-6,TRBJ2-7,CASRAHTYEQYF,TGTGCCAGCAGGGCACATACCTACGAGCAGTACTTC
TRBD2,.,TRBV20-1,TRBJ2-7,CSARDPSGAVPYEQYF,TGCAGTGCTAGAGACCCTAGCGGGGCTGTACCCTACGAGCAGTACTTC
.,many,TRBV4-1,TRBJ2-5,CASSLRGQEETQYF,TGCGCCAGCAGCCTAAGAGGGCAGGAAGAGACCCAGTACTTC
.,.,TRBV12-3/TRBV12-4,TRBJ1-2,CASSLQGPHGYTF,TGTGCCAGCAGTTTACAGGGGCCTCATGGCTACACCTTC
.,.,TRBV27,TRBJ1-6,CASRPRYNSPLHF,TGTGCCAGCAGGCCCCGGTATAATTCACCCCTCCACTTT
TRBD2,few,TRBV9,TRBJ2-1,CASSVVSGRASTYNEQFF,TGTGCCAGCAGCGTAGTCAGCGGGAGGGCCAGCACCTACAATGAGCAGTTCTTC
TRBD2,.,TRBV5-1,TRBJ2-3,CASSLVTGTTLLDTQYF,TGCGCCAGCAGCTTGGTGACCGGGACTACACTTTTGGATACGCAGTATTTT
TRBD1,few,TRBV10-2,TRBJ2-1,CASSGTGINNGQFF,TGCGCCAGTTCCGGGACAGGGATTAACAATGGGCAGTTCTTC
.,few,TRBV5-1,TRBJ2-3,CASSLAAAGPDTQYF,TGCGCCAGCAGCTTGGCGGCTGCCGGTCCAGATACGCAGTATTTT
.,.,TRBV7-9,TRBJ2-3,CASSLRMGSGTQYF,TGTGCCAGCAGCTTACGGATGGGATCGGGTACGCAGTATTTT
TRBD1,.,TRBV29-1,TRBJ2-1,CSVGGTGGNEQFF,TGCAGCGTTGGTGGGACAGGCGGGAATGAGCAGTTCTTC
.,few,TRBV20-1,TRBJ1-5,CSARPPGQSQPQHF,TGCAGTGCTAGACCTCCCGGACAGTCCCAGCCCCAGCATTTT
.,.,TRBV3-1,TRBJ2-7,CASSQESRGAYEQYF,TGTGCCAGCAGCCAAGAAAGCAGGGGGGCCTACGAGCAGTACTTC
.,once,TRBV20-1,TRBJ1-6,CSAREISGHDNSPLHF,TGCAGTGCTAGAGAGATATCAGGACACGATAATTCACCCCTCCACTTT
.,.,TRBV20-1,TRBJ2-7,CSAWGRGKVSYEQYF,TGCAGTGCCTGGGGGCGCGGAAAGGTTTCCTACGAGCAGTACTTC
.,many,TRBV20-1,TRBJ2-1,CSARDNRVSYNEQFF,TGCAGTGCTAGAGATAACAGGGTCTCCTACAATGAGCAGTTCTTC
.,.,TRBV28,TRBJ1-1,CASRGDPRGAFF,TGTGCCAGCAGGGGGGACCCTCGGGGAGCTTTCTTT
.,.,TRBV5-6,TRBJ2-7,CASSKGLVSSYEQYF,TGTGCCAGCAGCAAGGGACTGGTGAGCTCCTACGAGCAGTACTTC
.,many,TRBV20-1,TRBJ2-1,CSGCGVSNEQFF,TGCAGTGGATGCGGGGTATCAAATGAGCAGTTCTTC
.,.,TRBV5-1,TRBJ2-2,CASTVGSTNIGELFF,TGCGCCAGCACCGTAGGGTCTACGAACATCGGGGAGCTGTTTTTT
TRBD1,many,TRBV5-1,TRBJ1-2,CASSLTGVYGYTF,TGTGCCAGCAGCCTAACAGGGGTCTATGGCTACACCTTC
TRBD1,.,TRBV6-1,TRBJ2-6,CASSRRDRASGANVLTF,TGTGCCAGCAGCCGACGGGACAGGGCCTCTGGGGCCAACGTCCTGACTTTC
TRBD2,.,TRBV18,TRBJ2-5,CASPRLSGGFSNEQYF,TGTGCCAGCCCACGTCTAAGCGGGGGATTCTCCAATGAGCAGTACTTC
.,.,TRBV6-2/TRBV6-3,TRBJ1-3,CASSTRYSSGNTIYF,TGTGCCAGCTCGACAAGATATTCCTCTGGAAACACCATATATTTT
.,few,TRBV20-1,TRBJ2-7,CSVPIPGQQYF,TGCAGTGTTCCAATACCCGGGCAGCAGTACTTC
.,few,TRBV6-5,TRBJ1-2,CASTGPEGYTF,TGTGCCAGCACCGGACCGGAGGGCTACACCTTC
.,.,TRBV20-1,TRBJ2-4,CSASTGLGQAKNIQYF,TGCAGTGCTTCCACAGGATTGGGTCAAGCCAAAAACATTCAGTACTTC
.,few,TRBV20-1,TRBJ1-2,CSARLAGYDGYTF,TGCAGTGCTAGGCTGGCCGGGTATGATGGCTACACCTTC
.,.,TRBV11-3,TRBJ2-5,CASRGTRAGEQYF,TGTGCCAGCAGAGGTACAAGGGCGGGTGAGCAGTACTTC
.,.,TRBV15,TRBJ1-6,CATSRDGTYNSPLHF,TGTGCCACCAGCAGAGATGGGACCTATAATTCACCCCTCCACTTT